This T cell receptor (beta chain) originates from a study of T cells in Graves' hyperthyroidism and ophthalmopathy. Overall study context: The authors collected peripheral blood at initial diagnosis, before any treatment.

The germline V gene encodes CDR1 DFQATT and CDR2 SNEGSKA (reference sequence). The CDR3 has 14 residues. On this clonotype: Given a much more abundant clone one base away, this may be a read error.

RNA transcripts gave rise to amplified TCR beta CDR3 regions. The study used the HTBI primer set for a first-round RT-PCR of the TCR CDR3. TCRdb analysed the multiplex PCR reads with MiXCR anew, one entry per CDR3 protein. This sample has hundreds of thousands of distinct CDR3 sequences; 15% to 19% occur once, and the top ten carry around a quarter. With a duration under 2 months, the hyperthyroidism was newly diagnosed in patients aged 18 to 65. Exclusion criteria comprised uncontrolled infection, other autoimmune disease, pregnancy or lactation. This sequence joins TRBV20-1 and TRBJ2-7; TRBD1 agrees at 10 bases. Sequences were obtained from blood. The TCR originated in a woman under 30 with Graves' hyperthyroidism that later progressed to Graves' ophthalmopathy. Written as DNA, the CDR3 is TGCAGTGCTAGAAAAGGACAGGGGGGCTACGAGCGGTACTTC. Protein: CSARKGQGGYERYF.